These 12 T cell receptor beta chains were sequenced from one sample in a study of shared clonotypes between healthy human individuals. Measured with immunoSEQ multiplex PCR; TCRdb has only the in-frame clones, and not every one. The sample carries approximately 350,000 clones, roughly 96% recorded once. Sequencing input: memory CD8+ T cells sorted from blood. Subset defined: CD45RO+ cells pooled with CCR7-negative TemRA cells. These receptors were collected from a man aged 25-45 years in good health.

The chain uses TRBV10-3 and TRBJ1-1; D is possibly TRBD1 (6 bases). The CDR3 is 14 amino acids. The V gene's germline CDR1 is ENHRY and CDR2 SYGVKD. Deletions cut 4 bases from V and 0 bases from J, with 9 bases between. The CDR3, as DNA: TGTGCCATCAGTGGACAGGAAATGAACACTGAAGCTTTCTTT. This gives the protein CAISGQEMNTEAFF.

This clone was detected only once. The chain combines TRBV4-2 with TRBJ2-1; 7 positions match TRBD2. J was trimmed by 15 bases and V by 0 bases; bases with no gene match: 14. Germline V lookup: CDR1 LGHNA, CDR2 YNFKEQ. CDR3 size: 15 residues. CDR3 sequence: CASSQEVPSGGRGFF. CDR3 bases: TGTGCCAGCAGCCAAGAAGTTCCTAGCGGAGGGCGGGGGTTCTTC.

The chain employs TRBV27 and TRBJ2-7; 7 bases map to TRBD2. The CDR3 extends over 20 amino acids. The J segment lost 4 bases and the V segment lost 6 bases, leaving 27 bases of the junction unmatched. The germline gives CDR1 MNHEY, CDR2 SMNVEV (reference sequence). CDR3 residues: CASRSAGRRLAEAPLYEQYF. The CDR3 region has the DNA TGTGCCAGCAGATCCGCAGGGAGGAGGCTAGCGGAGGCTCCTCTTTACGAGCAGTACTTC.

The chain recombines TRBV5-3 with TRBJ2-7, with 8 nucleotides matching TRBD1. TRBV5-3 is an ORF; its function is uncertain. With 6 bases clipped from V and 2 bases from J, the junction kept 4 bases outside the gene matches. CDR3 length equals 13 residues. CDR3 in amino acids: CARTSDRAYEQYF. The DNA of the CDR3 is TGTGCCAGAACCTCGGACAGGGCCTACGAGCAGTACTTC.

The V call is TRBV7-2, the J call TRBJ2-3, with 8 nucleotides matching TRBD2. The V gene's germline CDR1 is SGHTA and CDR2 FQGNSA. CDR3 length: 17 residues. V shed 1 base, J shed 3 bases, and the junction held 9 bases outside the gene matches. The CDR3 coding sequence is TGTGCCAGCAGCTTAGGTCTAGCGGGCCGAGGAACAGATACGCAGTATTTT. Its protein product is CASSLGLAGRGTDTQYF.

The chain carries TRBV25-1 and TRBJ2-7; no definite D call. Germline assignment: CDR1 MGHDK and CDR2 SYGVNS. The CDR3 consists of 14 residues. Trimming left V 3 bases short and J 2 bases short, with 11 bases between. The CDR3 reads CASSDSSGAYEQYF. CDR3 sequence (DNA): TGTGCCAGCAGTGATTCTTCCGGTGCCTACGAGCAGTACTTC.

The table lists this clone with a few counts. The CDR3 DNA follows: TGTGCCAGCGGCTACGGGGTTAACTATGGCTACACCTTC. This translates into CASGYGVNYGYTF. The rearrangement joins TRBV6-5 to TRBJ1-2, with no clear D. Germline CDR1 reads MNHEY; CDR2 reads SVGAGI. This CDR3 has 13 amino acids. Trimming removed 8 bases from V and 1 base from J, with 11 bases in between.

This clone was found once. The chain employs TRBV5-6 and TRBJ2-5, with TRBD1 identical over 8 bases. Germline CDR1 reads SGHDT; CDR2 reads YYEEEE. This CDR3 has 14 amino acids. Trimming removed 1 base from V and 1 base from J; junction bases left unmatched: 0. CDR3 in DNA: TGTGCCAGCAGCTTGACAGGGGGCCAAGAGACCCAGTACTTC. As protein: CASSLTGGQETQYF.

V is TRBV5-1 and J is TRBJ2-7; no clear D. CDR1 is SGHRS and CDR2 is YFSETQ in the germline V gene. Trimming stripped 3 bases from V and 2 bases from J, with 12 bases between. The CDR3 covers 14 residues. The CDR3 coding sequence is TGCGCCAGCAGCTATGGCCAGGCTACCTACGAGCAGTACTTC. This codes for CASSYGQATYEQYF. Looking up the rest from reference TRBV5-1 and TRBJ2-7 gives the full variable domain: KAGVTQTPRYLIKTRGQQVTLSCSPISGHRSVSWYQQTPGQGLQFLFEYFSETQRNKGNFPGRFSGRQFSNSRSEMNVSTLELGDSALYLCASSYGQATYEQYFGPGTRLTVT.

The V and J genes are TRBV5-8 and TRBJ2-1; D gene ambiguous. V was trimmed by 4 bases and J by 6 bases, leaving 5 bases between them. The CDR3 has 11 residues. Germline V gene lookup returns CDR1 SGHTS and CDR2 YDEGEE. The CDR3 DNA reads TGTGCCAGCAGCCTTTTCAATGAGCAGTTCTTC. Protein product: CASSLFNEQFF.

This clone was detected once. V and J are TRBV2 and TRBJ2-7, with D perhaps TRBD2 (5 bases). Germline V gene data show CDR1 as SNHLY and CDR2 as FYNNEI. CDR3 length equals 15 residues. V gave up 6 bases and J gave up 0 bases, with 15 bases separating them. CDR3 sequence reads: CASRRATGSSYEQYF. For the CDR3, the DNA is TGTGCCAGCAGGAGGGCGACGGGAAGCTCCTACGAGCAGTACTTC. The complete variable domain, with remaining parts taken from reference TRBV2 and TRBJ2-7, reads EPEVTQTPSHQVTQMGQEVILRCVPISNHLYFYWYRQILGQKVEFLVSFYNNEISEKSEIFDDQFSVERPDGSNFTLKIRSTKLEDSAMYFCASRRATGSSYEQYFGPGTRLTVT.

The chain carries TRBV2 and TRBJ1-1; D is unclear. Trimming cost V 4 bases and J 1 base, with 7 bases left between them. CDR3 size: 13 residues. Germline CDR1 SNHLY, CDR2 FYNNEI. The CDR3 reads CASSVMANTEAFF. In DNA, the CDR3 is TGTGCCAGCAGTGTAATGGCGAACACTGAAGCTTTCTTT.